Each of the 11 T cell receptor beta chains below was sequenced from the same sample in a study of blood T cell repertoires in COVID-19. The table came from immunoSEQ multiplex PCR; TCRdb's copy has only in-frame clones and leaves some out. The sample holds 120,000 or so clones, approximately 88% seen once. Sequencing input: peripheral blood. These receptors all stem from a woman in her 30s who had recovered from COVID-19.

The V call is TRBV6-1, the J call TRBJ2-2, with D hard to call. Germline V gene data show CDR1 as MNHNS and CDR2 as SASEGT. This CDR3 has 13 amino acids. V lost 2 bases to trimming and J lost 2 bases, with 3 bases between them. The CDR3 region has the DNA TGTGCCAGCAGTGAAATAAACACCGGGGAGCTGTTTTTT. Its translation: CASSEINTGELFF.

Here the CDR3 reads CASSFLYMPHTGGWRADTQYF. The CDR3 DNA sequence: TGTGCCAGCAGTTTTCTATATATGCCCCATACAGGGGGCTGGAGGGCAGATACGCAGTATTTT. V usage is TRBV27 and J usage is TRBJ2-3; 9 nucleotides align to TRBD1. This CDR3 is 21 amino acids long. In germline, CDR1 is MNHEY, CDR2 SMNVEV (reference sequence). The V and J ends lost 3 bases and 4 bases, in that order; junction bases with no gene match: 23.

The V and J genes are TRBV13 and TRBJ1-1; 7 bases match TRBD1. This CDR3 is built from 15 residues. Germline trimming cut 5 bases from V and 1 base from J; bases unmatched to any gene: 7. Germline lookup yields CDR1 PRHDT and CDR2 FYEKMQ (reference sequence). This CDR3 is CASSVKGAGNTEAFF. In nucleotides, the CDR3 is TGTGCCAGCAGCGTCAAGGGGGCGGGGAACACTGAAGCTTTCTTT.

Remarks on this clone: A read error may produce the germline difference seen at one junction end. The chain couples TRBV7-7 to TRBJ2-1; D possibly corresponds to TRBD1 (7 bases). The CDR3 sequence is 18 residues long. CDR1 and CDR2 (germline): SSHAT, FNYEAQ (reference sequence). The DNA for the CDR3 is TGTGCTAGCAGCTTGCGCGGGGACGGGACAGATCCCTACAATGAGCAGTTCTTC. Its protein product is CASSLRGDGTDPYNEQFF.

The chain links TRBV9 to TRBJ2-3, with 8 nucleotides matching TRBD2. The ends lost 0 bases at V and 2 bases at J; junction bases unmatched: 8. The germline V gene encodes CDR1 SGDLS and CDR2 YYNGEE. The CDR3 extends over 17 amino acids. DNA for the CDR3: TGTGCCAGCAGCGTAGCTACAACGGGGGGGATCACAGATACGCAGTATTTT. Its protein product is CASSVATTGGITDTQYF.

CDR3 sequence: CASSTTGGPTTNEKLFF. The CDR3 DNA reads as TGTGCCAGCAGTACTACAGGGGGTCCAACAACTAATGAAAAACTGTTTTTT. This chain connects TRBV5-4 to TRBJ1-4; 8 bases match TRBD1. The CDR3 contains 17 residues. Per germline, CDR1 SGHNT and CDR2 YYREEE (reference sequence). The V segment lost 5 bases and the J segment 0 bases; nucleotides outside the gene matches: 9.

This sequence joins TRBV3-1 (or the pseudogene TRBV3-2) and TRBJ1-2; D gene ambiguous. Deletions cut 6 bases from V and 8 bases from J, with 19 bases between. Looked up from germline, CDR1 is LGHDT and CDR2 is YNNKEL (reference sequence). This CDR3 has 14 amino acids. DNA for the CDR3: TGTGCCAGCAGACCGGGCTACCCCGGGAGGGGCTACACCTTC. As protein: CASRPGYPGRGYTF.

The V and J genes are TRBV6-5 and TRBJ2-5; D is unresolved. This CDR3 is 11 amino acids long. The V end was cut by 3 bases, the J end by 6 bases, with 5 bases between. Germline values: CDR1 MNHEY, CDR2 SVGAGI. The DNA for the CDR3 is TGTGCCAGCAGTTATTTAAAGACCCAGTACTTC. Translating it yields CASSYLKTQYF.

The rearrangement joins TRBV14 to TRBJ1-2; D is uncertain. Germline CDR1 and CDR2: SGHDN and FVKESK. This CDR3 comprises 14 residues. V was trimmed by 0 bases and J by 2 bases, leaving 7 bases between them. CDR3 coding DNA: TGTGCCAGCAGCCAAGATCTCCTAAACTATGGCTACACCTTC. Protein sequence: CASSQDLLNYGYTF.

This clone was recorded at least ten times. This CDR3 reads CAISGQYEQYF. The CDR3 DNA is TGTGCCATCAGTGGGCAGTACGAGCAGTACTTC. This chain uses TRBV10-3 with TRBJ2-7; D call uncertain. Per the germline V gene, CDR1 is ENHRY and CDR2 is SYGVKD. V lost 4 bases, J lost 4 bases, and 5 bases lay in between. The CDR3 is 11 residues long.

V gene TRBV10-3 combines with J gene TRBJ1-5, with D perhaps matching TRBD1 (5 bases). Trimming left V 3 bases short and J 3 bases short, with 9 bases between. This CDR3 contains 14 residues. The germline V gene encodes CDR1 ENHRY and CDR2 SYGVKD. CDR3 coding DNA: TGTGCCATCAGTGATCCCAGGGACAATCAGCCCCAGCATTTT. Its protein product is CAISDPRDNQPQHF.